These 24 T cell receptor beta chains originate from one sample sequenced in a study of T cell responses to AZD1222 COVID-19 vaccine. Some clones are missing from TCRdb's copy, which holds only in-frame ones; the method was immunoSEQ multiplex PCR. The repertoire holds some 91,000 clones, with over 85% as singletons. Sequenced here: peripheral blood, sampled on day 0 of AZD1222 vaccination. Receptors were obtained from an adult in good health.

The rearrangement joins TRBV3-1 (or the pseudogene TRBV3-2) to TRBJ1-1; the D is unclear. Germline V gene data show CDR1 as LGHDT and CDR2 as YNNKEL (reference sequence). The CDR3 totals 14 residues. Between the trimmed V and J ends, which lost 0 bases and 1 base, there was a span of 6 bases. The CDR3 region is CASSQEAGNTEAFF. The CDR3 coding sequence is TGTGCCAGCAGCCAAGAGGCGGGGAACACTGAAGCTTTCTTT.

The rearrangement uses TRBV14 and TRBJ2-7, with TRBD1 matching 7 bases. Trimming removed 1 base from V and 3 bases from J; junction bases left unmatched: 3. This CDR3 is built from 14 residues. CDR1 SGHDN and CDR2 FVKESK come from the germline V gene. Here the CDR3 reads CASSQGQGIYEQYF. In DNA, the CDR3 is TGTGCCAGCAGCCAAGGACAGGGAATCTACGAGCAGTACTTC.

The chain joins TRBV11-1 to TRBJ1-2; perhaps TRBD1 as D (5 bases). Trimming took off 3 bases at V and 8 bases at J, with 10 bases between the two ends. CDR3 length: 12 amino acids. Germline V gene lookup returns CDR1 SGHAT and CDR2 FQDESV (reference sequence). CDR3 loop: CASSFAGGGYTF. The CDR3 DNA follows: TGTGCCAGCAGCTTCGCCGGGGGAGGCTACACCTTC.

The chain recombines TRBV4-1 with TRBJ1-6; D is unclear. V was trimmed by 2 bases and J by 6 bases, leaving 2 bases between them. Germline V gene sequence: CDR1 MGHRA, CDR2 YSYEKL. This CDR3 contains 12 residues. The CDR3, as DNA: TGCGCCAGCAGCCAAATTAATTCACCCCTCCACTTT. Its protein product is CASSQINSPLHF.

The chain has TRBV15 and TRBJ1-5; TRBD1 matches at 8 bases. Germline loops: CDR1 LNHNV, CDR2 YYDKDF (reference sequence). The CDR3 runs 17 residues. J lost 2 bases, V lost 3 bases, and 9 bases had no gene match. CDR3 loop: CATSSLTGGVRNQPQHF. In DNA form, the CDR3 reads TGTGCCACCAGCAGTCTAACAGGGGGAGTACGCAATCAGCCCCAGCATTTT.

The gene calls are TRBV5-1 and TRBJ1-4, with D perhaps TRBD1 (5 bases). The germline V and J ends were trimmed by 6 bases and 8 bases, with 14 bases remaining between them. This CDR3 comprises 13 residues. Germline CDR1 SGHRS, CDR2 YFSETQ. CDR3 protein: CASTTGGNEKLFF. Here the CDR3 DNA reads TGCGCCAGCACAACCGGGGGAAACGAAAAACTGTTTTTT.

The genes are TRBV28 and TRBJ2-7; D not resolved. This CDR3 spans 11 amino acids. Trimming stripped 2 bases from V and 4 bases from J, with 3 bases between. Germline V lookup: CDR1 MDHEN, CDR2 SYDVKM. For the CDR3, the DNA is TGTGCCAGCAGTTTAAAGTACGAGCAGTACTTC. This translates into CASSLKYEQYF.

CDR3: CASSQGRSVYEQYF. In nucleotides, the CDR3 is TGCGCCAGCAGCCAAGGTCGGTCAGTCTACGAGCAGTACTTC. The chain is built from TRBV4-3 and TRBJ2-7; D gene uncertain. The CDR3 totals 14 residues. V was clipped by 1 base and J by 3 bases, with 10 bases between them. Germline CDR1 is LGHNA and CDR2 is YSLEER.

The V call is TRBV15, the J call TRBJ1-2; D is undetermined. Germline CDR1 reads LNHNV; CDR2 reads YYDKDF (reference sequence). The CDR3 spans 15 residues. V lost 3 bases and J lost 7, with 18 bases in between. The CDR3 nucleotides are TGTGCCACCAGCAGTACGGGGTTGGGGTCCTCTGGCTACACCTTC. Translated, it gives CATSSTGLGSSGYTF.

The chain links TRBV29-1 to TRBJ2-2, with unresolved D. Trimming cost V 6 bases and J 7 bases, with 15 bases left between them. CDR1 and CDR2 (germline): SQVTM, ANQGSEA. CDR3 length: 13 residues. CDR3 region: CSVPGAAGGELFF. CDR3 nucleotides: TGCAGCGTCCCAGGAGCCGCCGGCGGGGAGCTGTTTTTT.

This clone was seen a few times. V is TRBV5-1 and J is TRBJ2-2; 7 bases are a match to TRBD1. With 6 bases clipped from V and 0 bases from J, the junction kept 5 bases outside the gene matches. The germline V gene encodes CDR1 SGHRS and CDR2 YFSETQ. CDR3 length: 15 amino acids. The chain's CDR3 is CASTSGTANTGELFF. The CDR3 DNA sequence: TGCGCCAGCACTTCCGGGACAGCGAACACCGGGGAGCTGTTTTTT. Together with reference TRBV5-1 and TRBJ2-2, the CDR3 gives the full variable domain: KAGVTQTPRYLIKTRGQQVTLSCSPISGHRSVSWYQQTPGQGLQFLFEYFSETQRNKGNFPGRFSGRQFSNSRSEMNVSTLELGDSALYLCASTSGTANTGELFFGEGSRLTVL.

The chain has TRBV18 and TRBJ1-1; a possible D gene is TRBD1 (5 bases). Between the trimmed V and J ends, which lost 2 bases and 8 bases, there was a span of 12 bases. The germline gives CDR1 KGHSH, CDR2 LQKENI. The CDR3 contains 13 residues. CDR3 sequence reads: CASSPFRDREAFF. As DNA, the CDR3 is TGTGCCAGCTCACCATTCCGGGACCGAGAAGCTTTCTTT.

The chain recombines TRBV19 with TRBJ2-7; 9 bases map to TRBD2. Germline lookup yields CDR1 LNHDA and CDR2 SQIVND (reference sequence). The junction had 5 bases not matched to a gene; V was cut back by 3 bases and J by 2 bases. This CDR3 is 15 amino acids long. CDR3 in amino acids: CASSMELAGAYEQYF. CDR3 in DNA: TGTGCCAGTAGTATGGAACTAGCGGGCGCCTACGAGCAGTACTTC.

The rearrangement links TRBV3-1 (or the pseudogene TRBV3-2) to TRBJ1-1; the match to TRBD1 covers 7 bases. The J segment lost 6 bases and the V segment lost 1 base, leaving 5 bases of the junction unmatched. Looked up from germline, CDR1 is LGHDT and CDR2 is YNNKEL (reference sequence). This CDR3 is 14 amino acids long. The CDR3: CASSQGRGPAEAFF. CDR3 sequence (DNA): TGTGCCAGCAGCCAAGGGAGGGGGCCGGCTGAAGCTTTCTTT.

The rearrangement uses TRBV7-3 and TRBJ1-1; D ambiguous. Between the trimmed V and J ends, which lost 2 bases and 2 bases, there was a span of 6 bases. Germline lookup yields CDR1 SGHTA and CDR2 FQGTGA. The CDR3 consists of 13 residues. CDR3 coding DNA: TGTGCCAGCAGCTTATTAGTAAACACTGAAGCTTTCTTT. It translates to CASSLLVNTEAFF. The full variable domain, completed using reference TRBV7-3 and TRBJ1-1, is GAGVSQTPSNKVTEKGKYVELRCDPISGHTALYWYRQSLGQGPEFLIYFQGTGAADDSGLPNDRFFAVRPEGSVSTLKIQRTERGDSAVYLCASSLLVNTEAFFGQGTRLTVV.

J is TRBJ2-6 and V is TRBV4-3; maybe TRBD1 (6 bases). The CDR3 loop spans 17 amino acids. Germline lookup yields CDR1 LGHNA and CDR2 YSLEER. V was shortened by 1 base and J by 0 bases, with 10 bases between the two germline ends. CDR3 sequence: CASSQGQAPSGANVLTF. The CDR3 nucleotides are TGCGCCAGCAGCCAAGGACAGGCCCCCTCTGGGGCCAACGTCCTGACTTTC.

The rearrangement uses TRBV7-3 and TRBJ1-1; D is perhaps TRBD1 (5 bases). V gave up 3 bases and J gave up 3 bases, with 20 bases separating them. This CDR3 has 17 residues. Per germline, CDR1 SGHTA and CDR2 FQGTGA. The CDR3 nucleotides are TGTGCCAGCAGCTTCCCCGGGAGGAGGGGCAGGGACACTGAAGCTTTCTTT. It encodes CASSFPGRRGRDTEAFF.

The V gene is TRBV3-1 (or the pseudogene TRBV3-2), the J gene TRBJ1-4, with 8 bases fitting TRBD1. This CDR3 contains 15 residues. CDR1 and CDR2 (germline): LGHDT, YNNKEL (reference sequence). The V and J ends lost 7 bases and 3 bases, in that order; junction bases with no gene match: 7. The CDR3 protein is CASTRGQGANEKLFF. As DNA, the CDR3 is TGTGCCAGCACCAGAGGACAGGGAGCTAATGAAAAACTGTTTTTT.

This chain connects TRBV11-3 to TRBJ2-2; 9 bases agree with TRBD1. Trimming at V came to 1 base and at J to 6 bases, leaving 6 bases not matched to a gene. In germline, CDR1 is SGHNT, CDR2 YENEEA. CDR3 length: 16 amino acids. The CDR3: CASSLGGTGRSGELFF. As DNA, the CDR3 is TGTGCCAGCAGCTTAGGGGGGACAGGGAGGTCCGGGGAGCTGTTTTTT.

V and J are TRBV5-5 and TRBJ1-1; 12 nucleotides match TRBD1. Germline-derived CDR1 and CDR2 are SGHKS and YYEKEE (reference sequence). CDR3 length equals 16 residues. Germline trimming cut 4 bases from V and 0 bases from J; bases unmatched to any gene: 4. The DNA of the CDR3 is TGTGCCAGCAGCGGGGGGACAGGGGGCTTGAACACTGAAGCTTTCTTT. Translated: CASSGGTGGLNTEAFF. The full variable domain, its missing parts supplied by reference TRBV5-5 and TRBJ1-1, is DAGVTQSPTHLIKTRGQQVTLRCSPISGHKSVSWYQQVLGQGPQFIFQYYEKEERGRGNFPDRFSARQFPNYSSELNVNALLLGDSALYLCASSGGTGGLNTEAFFGQGTRLTVV.

Only one count was recorded for this clone. The chain combines TRBV10-3 with TRBJ1-2; 8 positions agree with TRBD1. The CDR3 is 15 residues long. Germline V gene sequence: CDR1 ENHRY, CDR2 SYGVKD. J gave up 4 bases and V 2 bases, and 6 bases lay outside the gene matches. The CDR3 protein is CAISEPGQEVYGYTF. The CDR3 coding sequence is TGTGCCATCAGTGAGCCGGGACAGGAAGTCTATGGCTACACCTTC.

V gene TRBV5-1 combines with J gene TRBJ2-7, with 10 bases matching TRBD2. The length of the CDR3 is 13 residues. The trim removed 4 bases at V and 6 bases at J, leaving 4 bases unmatched. Looked up from germline, CDR1 is SGHRS and CDR2 is YFSETQ. The CDR3 DNA is TGCGCCAGCAGCGGGATAGCGGGAGGCGAGCAGTACTTC. This gives the protein CASSGIAGGEQYF.

The rearrangement links TRBV6-4 to TRBJ2-3; 7 bases match TRBD1. Trimming took 0 bases from V and 2 from J; bases not matched to a gene: 2. The CDR3 spans 15 residues. Germline V gene data show CDR1 as MRHNA and CDR2 as SNTAGT. The CDR3 sequence is CASSDSGGPTDTQYF. The CDR3 DNA reads TGTGCCAGCAGTGACTCAGGGGGCCCCACAGATACGCAGTATTTT.

This clone was seen only once. The chain is built from TRBV12-3 or TRBV12-4 and TRBJ2-1; D unclear. The CDR3 consists of 13 residues. Trimming cost V 3 bases and J 7 bases, with 10 bases left between them. The CDR3 DNA follows: TGTGCCAGCAGTTTCGTCGCCGCGAATGAGCAGTTCTTC. Amino acids: CASSFVAANEQFF.